The clone carrying this TCR beta chain was counted at least ten times. The CDR3 totals 15 residues. Germline V gene data show CDR1 as SGHRS and CDR2 as YFSETQ. Deletions cut 4 bases from V and 2 bases from J, with 14 bases between. Preparation of the TCRbeta library was carried out with unique molecular identifiers. MiXCR was run by TCRdb on the PCR reads, yielding one entry per CDR3 protein. The sample consists of around 200,000 distinct CDR3 sequences, roughly 7.5% of them appearing once. This sample was included in a study of T-cell reconstitution after alpha-beta-depleted transplantation in children.

The clonotype comes from a human donor who donated a stem cell graft to a child with Wiskott-Aldrich syndrome. Sequencing used PBMCs from the stem cell graft donor, obtained from the stem cell graft. The genes are TRBV5-1 and TRBJ2-3, with D maybe TRBD2 (6 bases). The CDR3 nucleotides read TGCGCCAGCAGCGGAGGGGTTCGGGCCACAGATACGCAGTATTTT. It codes for CASSGGVRATDTQYF.